These T cell receptor beta chains were read from a single sample in a study of T cells after yellow fever vaccination. TCRdb itself ran the 5' RACE reads through MiXCR, one entry per CDR3 protein. The profile shows approximately 510,000 distinct CDR3 sequences, 21% of them singletons. The sequences come from PBMCs, collected approximately 22 days after the first yellow fever vaccination. These receptors all stem from a man aged 18 to 29 who received the YFV17D yellow fever vaccine. Both conserved end residues are part of each CDR3. A D gene is named only where the DNA matches it firmly.

TRBV5-4	TRBJ2-3	TRBD1	CASNEGASDTQYF
TRBV9	TRBJ2-3	TRBD2	CASSVSTPETSGGLYTDTQYF
TRBV20-1	TRBJ2-1	NA	CSASAGRPQFF
TRBV15	TRBJ2-3	NA	CATSTRSPPDTQYF
TRBV9	TRBJ1-2	NA	CASSSRSTGRYDNYGYTF
TRBV12-5	TRBJ2-1	NA	CASGLVRGSGAINLPSNEQFF
TRBV21-1	TRBJ1-1	NA	CASSKKQGVGTEAFF
TRBV30	TRBJ2-5	TRBD2	CAWSVGTSNQETQYF
TRBV4-3	TRBJ1-4	NA	CASSQDRAGNEKLFF
TRBV7-2	TRBJ1-5	NA	CASTRGRNQPQHF
TRBV7-2	TRBJ2-7	NA	CSSSPGPNEQYF
TRBV7-2	TRBJ2-1	TRBD2	CASSALAGGNNEQFF
TRBV12-3/TRBV12-4	TRBJ2-6	TRBD1	CAFSSPGQGLSGANVLTF
TRBV5-4	TRBJ2-5	NA	CASSRTGGGGETQYF
TRBV5-1	TRBJ2-2	NA	CASRLKMSEAGELFF
TRBV7-9	TRBJ2-7	NA	CASSFWGRDEQYF
TRBV3-1	TRBJ2-5	TRBD2	CASSQETSGGVKETQYF
TRBV7-3	TRBJ2-3	NA	CDSSLSSETDTQYF
TRBV29-1	TRBJ2-3	NA	CSVGSSADTQYF
TRBV12-3/TRBV12-4	TRBJ1-2	NA	CASSPTGPQTYYGYTF
TRBV20-1	TRBJ2-7	TRBD2	CSARGAGGTYEQYF
TRBV6-2/TRBV6-3	TRBJ2-5	NA	CASSYFDRRETQYF
TRBV4-3	TRBJ1-1	NA	CASSQDRAGPMNTEAFF
TRBV5-1	TRBJ1-1	TRBD1	CASSWDRANTEAFF
TRBV6-5	TRBJ1-1	NA	CASSYKTGMNTEAFF
TRBV3-1	TRBJ2-5	TRBD2	CASSQESRGSEETQYF
TRBV20-1	TRBJ1-5	NA	CSARGGTDNQPQHF
TRBV6-2/TRBV6-3	TRBJ2-7	NA	CASRAPEIYEQYF
TRBV20-1	TRBJ2-7	NA	CSVFRGLGVEQYF
TRBV7-9	TRBJ1-1	NA	CASSLVGGARAEAFF
TRBV6-1	TRBJ2-7	NA	CASSGTAAYEQYF
TRBV20-1	TRBJ1-1	NA	CSAGGAEAFF
TRBV11-2	TRBJ1-1	NA	CASSLVLETEAFF
TRBV12-3/TRBV12-4	TRBJ2-2	NA	CASRTETGELFF
TRBV7-2	TRBJ2-3	NA	CASGRQDLQADTQYF
TRBV5-1	TRBJ2-2	NA	CASSLERDGTGELFF
TRBV6-2/TRBV6-3	TRBJ1-5	TRBD1	CASRRMTGRGPQHF
TRBV14	TRBJ2-7	TRBD1	CASNGQGVLYEQYF
TRBV7-2	TRBJ2-7	NA	CASSLLTAYEQYF
TRBV7-2	TRBJ2-5	TRBD2	CASSHPGGGETQYF
TRBV4-2	TRBJ2-1	NA	CASSQELPNYNEQFF
TRBV7-2	TRBJ1-1	NA	CASSWDRAEAFF
TRBV6-5	TRBJ2-5	TRBD2	CASSSRRPGLGGGETQYF
TRBV20-1	TRBJ2-5	TRBD2	CSARATQTSGQETQYF
TRBV28	TRBJ2-5	NA	CASSSGPGAQYF
TRBV20-1	TRBJ2-6	NA	CSAFTQGSGANVLTF
TRBV5-1	TRBJ2-3	NA	CASSSGQKDTQYF
TRBV9	TRBJ2-1	NA	CASSVGVSLRGHEQFF
TRBV5-5	TRBJ1-6	NA	CASSLAGDNSPLHF